These T cell receptor beta chains were read from a single sample in a study of PD-L1 blockade in urothelial cancer. TCRdb's copy holds only in-frame clones and misses some; the assay was immunoSEQ multiplex PCR. The sample yields 100,000 to 150,000 clones, around 88% seen once. Sequencing used PBMCs, obtained around atezolizumab (anti-PD-L1) treatment. The receptors here all came from a man aged 45-60 years with urothelial cancer. CDR3s include the opening cysteine and the closing phenylalanine or tryptophan. A D gene is named only where the DNA matches it firmly. Clone size is given for some rows only: seen once, a few or many times, or a class if the clone is expanded.

TRBD1 TRBJ2-7 TRBV19 - TGTGCCAGTAGTAGACAGGGGCGGGAGCAGTACTTC CASSRQGREQYF
- TRBJ2-1 TRBV6-4 - TGTGCCAGCAGTCCAACATTTAACAATGAGCAGTTCTTC CASSPTFNNEQFF
- TRBJ2-5 TRBV6-1 - TGTGCCAGCAGTGGCGGCCCCAAACAGACCCAGTACTTC CASSGGPKQTQYF
TRBD2 TRBJ2-3 TRBV10-3 - TGTGCCATCAGCTATAGCGGGGGCACAGATACGCAGTATTTT CAISYSGGTDTQYF
TRBD2 TRBJ2-7 TRBV2 once TGTGCCAGCAGTGCTACTAGCGGTAACTTGTGGGAGCAGTACTTC CASSATSGNLWEQYF
- TRBJ1-5 TRBV7-2 - TGTGCCAGCAGCTTAGGGGCCGACAGAAGCAATCAGCCCCAGCATTTT CASSLGADRSNQPQHF
- TRBJ1-2 TRBV9 - TGTGCCAGCAGCGTAGCGGCAGGGGTTGGCTACACCTTC CASSVAAGVGYTF
TRBD1 TRBJ1-4 TRBV29-1 - TGCAGCGTGCGACAGGGGGGGTCTAATGAAAAACTGTTTTTT CSVRQGGSNEKLFF
TRBD2 TRBJ2-1 TRBV4-2 - TGTGCCAGCAGCCTAGCCCGACTAGCGCCCAACAATGAGCAGTTCTTC CASSLARLAPNNEQFF
TRBD2 TRBJ2-3 TRBV6-4 many TGTGCCAGCAGTGACTCGACGGGAGGGCCAGATACGCAGTATTTT CASSDSTGGPDTQYF
- TRBJ1-3 TRBV7-6 - TGTGCCAGCAGCTTAGAAGGGACATCCAACTCTGGAAACACCATATATTTT CASSLEGTSNSGNTIYF
TRBD1 TRBJ2-7 TRBV9 - TGTGCCAGCAGCGTAGAAGACAGGGGGGCGTACGAGCAGTACTTC CASSVEDRGAYEQYF
- TRBJ2-7 TRBV19 - TGTGCCAGTAGTGGCCGGGACGAGCAGTACTTC CASSGRDEQYF
- TRBJ2-2 TRBV2 - TGTGCCAGCAGTGAACAACTCCAGGGCACCGGGGAGCTGTTTTTT CASSEQLQGTGELFF
TRBD1 TRBJ2-7 TRBV5-4 few TGTGCCAGCAGCTCGGAAGGACAGGGGGCCTACGAGCAGTACTTC CASSSEGQGAYEQYF
TRBD1 TRBJ2-1 TRBV6-1 - TGTGCCAGCAGTGCAGGGGGAGCCTTATACAATGAGCAGTTCTTC CASSAGGALYNEQFF
- TRBJ1-1 TRBV7-9 - TGTGCCGAGATTAGGAGGACTGAAGCTTTCTTT CAEIRRTEAFF
- TRBJ1-5 TRBV6-5 - TGTGCCAGCAGCCCACCGGGCAGGGGCAATCAGCCCCAGCATTTT CASSPPGRGNQPQHF
TRBD1 TRBJ1-5 TRBV29-1 - TGCAGCGTTAGGGACAGGGAGTATCAGCCCCAGCATTTT CSVRDREYQPQHF
- TRBJ2-1 TRBV5-4 - TGTGCCAGCAGCTTTGGGAGCTCCTACAATGAGCAGTTCTTC CASSFGSSYNEQFF
- TRBJ2-2 TRBV18 - TGTGCCACCGCCCAGGGGCTGAACACCGGGGAGCTGTTTTTT CATAQGLNTGELFF
- TRBJ2-7 TRBV30 - TGTGCCTGGAAGCGGGCTAGGGACTACGAGCAGTACTTC CAWKRARDYEQYF
- TRBJ1-2 TRBV10-3 - TGTGCCATCAGTGACTCCGACGGGGGGGGTGGCTACACCTTC CAISDSDGGGGYTF
- TRBJ1-3 TRBV6-5 - TGTGCCAGCAGTAACCCGGGACTTCACACCATATATTTT CASSNPGLHTIYF
- TRBJ2-5 TRBV27 - TGTGCCAGCAGTTTATACCCCAGGGGCAGGGGGACCCAGTACTTC CASSLYPRGRGTQYF
TRBD2 TRBJ2-7 TRBV11-3 - TGTGCCAGCAGCTCCAGCGGGAGGGCCAACGAGCAGTACTTC CASSSSGRANEQYF